These 5 T cell receptor beta chains came from one sample sequenced in a study of shared clonotypes between healthy human individuals. Produced via immunoSEQ multiplex PCR; TCRdb's table is partial and in-frame only. The data contain 2 million to 2.5 million clones, about 93% of them singletons. CD45RO-negative CD8 cells positively selected for CCR7 made up the naive population, which excluded terminally differentiated effector memory CD45RA+ cells. Sequencing was done on a sample of naive CD8+ T cells from PBMCs. Receptor source: a man aged 18 to 29 in good health. Some clones in this sample may be carry-over from other donors' samples.

The chain recombines TRBV27 with TRBJ2-7; D is undetermined. The CDR3 has 16 amino acids. V lost 3 bases and J 6 bases, leaving 21 bases between the germline ends. CDR1 is MNHEY and CDR2 is SMNVEV in the germline V gene (reference sequence). This CDR3 is CASSFLTGSGPSEQYF. The CDR3 bases are TGTGCCAGCAGTTTCCTGACGGGCTCGGGTCCTTCCGAGCAGTACTTC.

The V and J genes are TRBV14 and TRBJ2-7, with TRBD2 identical over 9 bases. The V segment lost 1 base and the J segment 4 bases; nucleotides outside the gene matches: 5. The CDR3 runs to 15 residues. Germline assignment: CDR1 SGHDN and CDR2 FVKESK. DNA of the CDR3: TGTGCCAGCAGCCAAGGGCTAGCGGGGAGGTACGAGCAGTACTTC. Protein product: CASSQGLAGRYEQYF.

The rearrangement links TRBV14 to TRBJ2-2, with D unresolved. This CDR3 region has 14 residues. Germline V lookup: CDR1 SGHDN, CDR2 FVKESK. The V end lost 2 bases, the J end lost 7 bases, and 11 bases lay between the germline ends. CDR3 in DNA: TGTGCCAGCAGCCAACATCTAAGGGACGGGGAGCTGTTTTTT. Translation: CASSQHLRDGELFF.

The CDR3 loop reads CASKSPGWGPGADTQYF. The CDR3 DNA reads as TGTGCCAGCAAGTCCCCTGGCTGGGGGCCCGGGGCAGATACGCAGTATTTT. The J gene is TRBJ2-3, the V gene TRBV27, with TRBD1 as a possible D gene (6 bases). Per germline, CDR1 MNHEY and CDR2 SMNVEV (reference sequence). Trimming took off 7 bases at V and 4 bases at J, with 24 bases between the two ends. This CDR3 is 17 amino acids long.

The J gene is TRBJ2-5, the V gene TRBV7-2; D ambiguous. Germline CDR1 and CDR2: SGHTA and FQGNSA. This CDR3 spans 13 amino acids. Trimming stripped 1 base from V and 4 bases from J, with 7 bases between. DNA for the CDR3: TGTGCCAGCAGCTTAGGGGTTGGAGAGACCCAGTACTTC. The encoded protein is CASSLGVGETQYF.